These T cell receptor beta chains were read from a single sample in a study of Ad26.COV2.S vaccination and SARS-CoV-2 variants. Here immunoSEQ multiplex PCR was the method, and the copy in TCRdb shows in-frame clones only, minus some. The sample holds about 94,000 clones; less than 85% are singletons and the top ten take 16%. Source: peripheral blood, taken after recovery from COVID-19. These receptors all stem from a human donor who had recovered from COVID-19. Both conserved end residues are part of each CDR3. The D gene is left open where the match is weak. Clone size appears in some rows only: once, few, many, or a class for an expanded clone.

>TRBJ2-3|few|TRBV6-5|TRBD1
CATGQGTDTQYF
TGTGCCACCGGACAGGGCACAGATACGCAGTATTTT
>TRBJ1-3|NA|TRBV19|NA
CASSRTSAVDTIYF
TGTGCCAGTAGTCGGACATCGGCGGTGGACACCATATATTTT
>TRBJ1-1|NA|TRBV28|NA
CASSYQGRYTEAFF
TGTGCCAGCAGTTACCAAGGACGATACACTGAAGCTTTCTTT
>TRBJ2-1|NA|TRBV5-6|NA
CASNRGRDTYNEQFF
TGTGCCAGCAATCGTGGGAGGGACACCTACAATGAGCAGTTCTTC
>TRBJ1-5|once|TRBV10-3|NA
CASGDPQHF
TGTGCCTCGGGGGACCCCCAGCATTTT
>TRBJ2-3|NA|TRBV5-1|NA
CASSLGLFAGGTDTQYF
TGCGCCAGCAGCTTGGGATTATTTGCCGGGGGCACAGATACGCAGTATTTT
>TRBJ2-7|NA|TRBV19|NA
CASSPQQGTYEQYF
TGTGCCAGTAGTCCCCAGCAGGGTACCTACGAGCAGTACTTC
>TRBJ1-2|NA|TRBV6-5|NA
CASRSRSYYGYTF
TGTGCCAGCAGGTCGAGGAGTTACTATGGCTACACCTTC
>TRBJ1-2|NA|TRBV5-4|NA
CASSSDQDTRVHTF
TGTGCCAGCAGCTCGGACCAGGACACAAGGGTGCACACCTTC
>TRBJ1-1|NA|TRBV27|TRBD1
CASSRTGGMNTEAFF
TGTGCCAGCAGTAGAACAGGGGGAATGAACACTGAAGCTTTCTTT
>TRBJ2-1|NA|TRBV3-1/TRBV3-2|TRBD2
CASSQAWASGRKVDNEQFF
TGTGCCAGCAGCCAAGCCTGGGCTAGCGGGAGGAAGGTAGACAATGAGCAGTTCTTC
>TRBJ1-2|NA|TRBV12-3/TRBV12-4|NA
CASSLTGGDGYTF
TGTGCCAGCAGTTTAACGGGGGGCGATGGCTACACCTTC
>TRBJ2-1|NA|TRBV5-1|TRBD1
CASSSRGQGAYNEQFF
TGCGCCAGCAGCTCGCGGGGACAGGGGGCCTACAATGAGCAGTTCTTC
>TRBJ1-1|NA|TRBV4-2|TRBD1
CASSQRTGGTEAFF
TGTGCCAGCAGCCAAAGGACAGGCGGCACTGAAGCTTTCTTT
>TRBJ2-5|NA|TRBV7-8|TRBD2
CASSLAGGRTSETQYF
TGTGCCAGCAGCTTAGCCGGGGGGAGGACTAGTGAGACCCAGTACTTC
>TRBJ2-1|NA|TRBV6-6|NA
CASVNNNNEQFF
TGTGCCAGCGTCAACAATAACAATGAGCAGTTCTTC
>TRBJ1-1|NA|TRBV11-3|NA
CASSPSAGTSNTEAFF
TGTGCCAGCAGCCCTAGCGCCGGGACATCGAACACTGAAGCTTTCTTT
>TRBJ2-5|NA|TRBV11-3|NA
CASSLGPSGVETQYF
TGTGCCAGCAGCTTAGGGCCCTCGGGAGTAGAGACCCAGTACTTC
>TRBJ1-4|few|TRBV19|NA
CASTSSGRANEKLFF
TGTGCCAGTACCTCCTCGGGGCGGGCTAATGAAAAACTGTTTTTT
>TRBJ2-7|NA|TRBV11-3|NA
CASSLGVGGEVSDEQYF
TGTGCCAGCAGCTTAGGGGTTGGGGGCGAAGTATCCGACGAGCAGTACTTC
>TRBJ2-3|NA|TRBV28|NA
CASSFRGAPDTQYF
TGTGCCAGCAGTTTTAGAGGGGCGCCAGATACGCAGTATTTT
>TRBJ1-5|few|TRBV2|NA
CASTREADQPQHF
TGTGCCAGCACCCGGGAAGCGGATCAGCCCCAGCATTTT
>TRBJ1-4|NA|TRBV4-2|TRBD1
CASSQVDRGEEKLFF
TGTGCCAGCAGCCAAGTCGACAGGGGAGAAGAAAAACTGTTTTTT
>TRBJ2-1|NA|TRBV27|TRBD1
CASSLSRGYNEQFF
TGTGCCAGCAGTTTGTCCAGGGGGTACAATGAGCAGTTCTTC
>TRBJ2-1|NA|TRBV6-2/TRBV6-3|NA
CASSYPDNEQFF
TGTGCCAGCAGTTACCCGGATAATGAGCAGTTCTTC
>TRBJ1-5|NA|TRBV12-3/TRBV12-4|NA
CASRSIVGQPQHF
TGTGCCAGCAGATCTATCGTTGGGCAGCCCCAGCATTTT
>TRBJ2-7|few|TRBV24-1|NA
CATSDLGGPTSEQYF
TGTGCCACCAGTGATTTGGGGGGCCCCACCTCCGAGCAGTACTTC
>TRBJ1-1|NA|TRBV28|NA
CASSTGYTEAFF
TGTGCCAGCAGCACAGGGTACACTGAAGCTTTCTTT
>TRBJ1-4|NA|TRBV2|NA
CASNNRVSNEKLFF
TGTGCCAGCAATAACCGGGTATCTAATGAAAAACTGTTTTTT
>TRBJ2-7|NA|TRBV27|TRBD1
CASSIKQGAGYEQYF
TGTGCCAGCAGTATTAAACAGGGGGCGGGCTACGAGCAGTACTTC
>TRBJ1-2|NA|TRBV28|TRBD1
CASSLLQGGQFNYGYTF
TGTGCCAGCAGTTTATTACAGGGGGGTCAGTTCAACTATGGCTACACCTTC
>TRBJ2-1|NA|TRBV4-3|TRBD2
CASSEMSGSASHEQFF
TGCGCCAGCAGCGAAATGAGCGGGAGCGCTTCACATGAGCAGTTCTTC
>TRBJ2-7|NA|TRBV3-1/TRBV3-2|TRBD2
CASSQDRRLAGDFTYEQYF
TGTGCCAGCAGCCAAGATCGAAGACTAGCGGGAGATTTTACCTACGAGCAGTACTTC
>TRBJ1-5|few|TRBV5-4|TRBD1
CASSVQGGSNQPQHF
TGTGCCAGCAGCGTGCAGGGGGGGAGCAATCAGCCCCAGCATTTT
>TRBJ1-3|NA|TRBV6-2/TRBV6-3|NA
CASSSRKKTGNTIYF
TGTGCCAGCAGTTCACGTAAGAAAACTGGAAACACCATATATTTT
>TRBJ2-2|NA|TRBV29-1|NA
CSAPGTFNTGELFF
TGCAGCGCGCCGGGAACATTTAACACCGGGGAGCTGTTTTTT
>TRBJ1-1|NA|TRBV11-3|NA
CASSLVIGATNTEAFF
TGTGCCAGCAGCTTAGTTATTGGGGCCACGAACACTGAAGCTTTCTTT
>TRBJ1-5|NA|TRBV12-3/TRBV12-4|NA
CASSLTSNQPQHF
TGTGCCAGCAGTTTGACCAGCAATCAGCCCCAGCATTTT
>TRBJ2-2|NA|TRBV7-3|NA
CASSLLKAGELFF
TGTGCCAGCAGCTTGCTAAAGGCCGGGGAGCTGTTTTTT
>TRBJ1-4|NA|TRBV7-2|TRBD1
CASSLTGWAATNEKLFF
TGTGCCAGCAGCTTGACAGGGTGGGCGGCAACTAATGAAAAACTGTTTTTT
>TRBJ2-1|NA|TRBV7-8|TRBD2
CASSRYGRGSSYNEQFF
TGTGCCAGCAGCCGATACGGGCGGGGGAGCTCCTACAATGAGCAGTTCTTC
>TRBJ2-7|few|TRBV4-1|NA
CASSQEPTPYEQYF
TGCGCCAGCAGCCAAGAGCCCACCCCCTACGAGCAGTACTTC
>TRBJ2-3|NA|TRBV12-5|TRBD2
CAQLAGATDTQYF
TGTGCCCAACTAGCGGGAGCTACAGATACGCAGTATTTT
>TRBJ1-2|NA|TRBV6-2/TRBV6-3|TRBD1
CASSPPRQGGGYTF
TGTGCCAGCAGTCCCCCCCGACAGGGGGGTGGCTACACCTTC
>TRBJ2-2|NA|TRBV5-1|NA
CASNGAGELFF
TGCGCCAGCAACGGGGCCGGGGAGCTGTTTTTT
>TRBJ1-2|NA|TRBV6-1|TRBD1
CASSEAWTGRLYGYTF
TGTGCCAGCAGTGAAGCGTGGACAGGGAGATTATATGGCTACACCTTC
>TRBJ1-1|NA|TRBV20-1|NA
CSASSPVNTEAFF
TGCAGTGCTAGTTCTCCGGTTAACACTGAAGCTTTCTTT
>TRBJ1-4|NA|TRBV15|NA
CATSTLSAGGLEKLFF
TGTGCCACCAGCACCCTATCGGCCGGGGGCCTTGAAAAACTGTTTTTT
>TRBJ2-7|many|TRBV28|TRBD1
CASSFQGAHYEQYF
TGTGCCAGCAGTTTCCAGGGGGCGCATTACGAGCAGTACTTC
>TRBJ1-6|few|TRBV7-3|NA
CASSLGATNSPLHF
TGTGCCAGCAGCTTAGGGGCTACGAATTCACCCCTCCACTTT
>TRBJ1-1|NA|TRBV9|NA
CASSVGRLNTEAFF
TGTGCCAGCAGCGTAGGACGGTTGAACACTGAAGCTTTCTTT
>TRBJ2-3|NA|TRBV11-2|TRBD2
CASSSIIGTSGGTDTQYF
TGTGCCAGCAGCTCCATCATCGGGACTAGCGGGGGCACAGATACGCAGTATTTT
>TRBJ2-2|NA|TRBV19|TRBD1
CASSLRTGFTNTGELFF
TGTGCCAGTAGTCTCAGGACAGGGTTTACGAACACCGGGGAGCTGTTTTTT
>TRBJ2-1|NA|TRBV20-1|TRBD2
CSARVAGQFF
TGCAGTGCTAGGGTAGCGGGGCAGTTCTTC
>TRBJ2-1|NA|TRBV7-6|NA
CASSYTSLEEQFF
TGTGCCAGCAGTTACACTTCCCTCGAGGAGCAGTTCTTC
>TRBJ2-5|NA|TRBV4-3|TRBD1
CASSQQGAPQETQYF
TGCGCCAGCAGCCAGCAGGGGGCTCCCCAAGAGACCCAGTACTTC
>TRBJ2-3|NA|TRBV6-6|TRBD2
CASSSTSGSTDTQYF
TGTGCCAGCAGCTCGACTAGCGGGAGCACAGATACGCAGTATTTT
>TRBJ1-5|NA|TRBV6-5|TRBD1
CASRGQGNQPQHF
TGTGCCAGCAGAGGACAGGGAAATCAGCCCCAGCATTTT